This TCR beta chain was sequenced for a study of shared clonotypes between healthy human individuals. Study in general: Researchers assigned three CD4 naive, three CD4 memory, two CD8 naive and one CD8 memory plate to each donor.

Sequencing used immunoSEQ multiplex PCR; TCRdb keeps in-frame clones, though not all of them. The data contain around 1.9 million clones, under 95% of them singletons. Germline assignment: CDR1 SEHNR and CDR2 FQNEAQ (reference sequence). The CDR3 covers 16 residues. V lost 3 bases to trimming and J lost 4 bases; unmatched junction nucleotides: 10. CD8 cells regarded as naive lacked CD45RO, were positively chosen for CCR7, and omitted terminally differentiated effector memory CD45RA+ cells. This clone was counted once. What was sequenced was naive CD8+ T cells from PBMCs. This TCR was sampled from a man younger than 35 in good health. Some clones in this sample may be carry-over from other donors' samples. The chain couples TRBV7-9 to TRBJ2-5; TRBD2 aligns across 8 bases. Here the CDR3 DNA reads TGTGCCAGCAGCTTCCCCTGGGGTAGCGGGGCAGAGACCCAGTACTTC. It yields the protein CASSFPWGSGAETQYF.